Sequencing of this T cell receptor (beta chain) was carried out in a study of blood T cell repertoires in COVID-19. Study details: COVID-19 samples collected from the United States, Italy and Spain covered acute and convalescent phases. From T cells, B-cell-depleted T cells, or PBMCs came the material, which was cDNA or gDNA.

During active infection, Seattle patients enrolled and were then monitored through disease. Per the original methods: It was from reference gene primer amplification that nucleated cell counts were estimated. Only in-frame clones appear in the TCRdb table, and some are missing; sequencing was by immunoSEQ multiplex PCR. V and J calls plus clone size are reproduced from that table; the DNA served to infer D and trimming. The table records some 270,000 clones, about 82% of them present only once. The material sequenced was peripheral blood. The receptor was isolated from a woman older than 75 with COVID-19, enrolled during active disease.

CDR3 coding DNA: TGTGCCAGTAGTAGGGTAGCGGGGGGTGGTGAGCAGTTCTTC. Protein sequence: CASSRVAGGGEQFF. V usage is TRBV19 and J usage is TRBJ2-1, with TRBD2 identical over 10 bases. Trimming removed 4 bases from V and 9 bases from J; junction bases left unmatched: 6. CDR3 length: 14 residues. CDR1 and CDR2 from the germline V gene are LNHDA and SQIVND (reference sequence).